Shown below are 4 T cell receptor beta chains from a single sample sequenced in a study of T cell responses to AZD1222 COVID-19 vaccine (dated by TCRdb to the early 2020s). The label giving this sample's time point can be read as: baseline before first vaccination. The library was produced with the immunoSEQ multiplex PCR assay. TCRdb stores this immuneACCESS table with in-frame sequences only. Part of the clones is absent; in the studies checked, under half of the shortfall reflects unresolved V genes, and no reason is known for the rest. For this sample the table gives 250,000 or so clones, of which 80% to 95% were detected only once. 0.55% of the sample is taken by the ten largest. Source: peripheral blood, taken on day 0 of AZD1222 vaccination. These receptors all come from an adult in good health.

The rearrangement links TRBV5-1 to TRBJ2-7; TRBD2 matches 10 bases. The CDR3 spans 14 residues. Germline V gives CDR1 SGHRS, CDR2 YFSETQ. V lost 4 bases, J lost 5 bases, and 6 bases stayed unmatched. The CDR3 is CASSPTSGVDEQYF. For the CDR3, the DNA is TGCGCCAGCAGCCCTACTAGCGGGGTCGACGAGCAGTACTTC.

This rearrangement joins TRBV10-3 to TRBJ2-2; TRBD1 aligns across 10 bases. The V gene end was trimmed by 4 bases and the J gene end by 6 bases; junction bases not matched to a gene: 8. The germline CDR1 and CDR2 sequences are ENHRY and SYGVKD. The CDR3 totals 16 residues. CDR3 in DNA: TGTGCCATCAGTGCCCCGGACAGGGGGGAAGCCGGGGAGCTGTTTTTT. It is translated as CAISAPDRGEAGELFF.

V usage is TRBV7-9 and J usage is TRBJ2-3; D gene unclear. This CDR3 region has 15 residues. The germline V and J ends were trimmed by 1 base and 0 bases, with 8 bases remaining between them. Germline V gene data show CDR1 as SEHNR and CDR2 as FQNEAQ (reference sequence). CDR3: CASSLEWSSTDTQYF. The CDR3 nucleotides are TGTGCCAGCAGCTTAGAATGGTCGAGCACAGATACGCAGTATTTT.

The V gene is TRBV7-6, the J gene TRBJ2-7; unclear D gene. The germline V and J ends were trimmed by 4 bases and 3 bases, with 4 bases remaining between them. CDR1 and CDR2 (germline): SGHVS, FNYEAQ. The CDR3 sequence is 11 residues long. The CDR3: CASSSHYEQYF. The CDR3 DNA reads TGTGCCAGCAGCTCACACTACGAGCAGTACTTC. The full variable domain, completed using reference TRBV7-6 and TRBJ2-7, is GAGVSQSPRYKVTKRGQDVALRCDPISGHVSLYWYRQALGQGPEFLTYFNYEAQQDKSGLPNDRFSAERPEGSISTLTIQRTEQRDSAMYRCASSSHYEQYFGPGTRLTVT.